This TCR beta chain was captured by sequencing in a study of cytomegalovirus exposure and HLA in healthy donors. V was pared by 7 bases and J by 1 base, with 7 bases of the junction left unmatched. The CDR3 has 15 residues. Germline CDR1 reads SGHTA; CDR2 reads FQGTGA. Measured with immunoSEQ multiplex PCR; TCRdb has only the in-frame clones, and not every one. Of under 80,000 clones in the sample, approximately 95% were seen once. The clonotype was recovered from a woman younger than 30 in good health and CMV-seropositive. Sample: PBMCs. The V gene is TRBV7-3, the J gene TRBJ2-1; 7 positions agree with TRBD2. CDR3 in DNA: TGTGCCAGCACCCCCACTAGCGCGTCCTACAATGAGCAGTTCTTC. Translated, it gives CASTPTSASYNEQFF.